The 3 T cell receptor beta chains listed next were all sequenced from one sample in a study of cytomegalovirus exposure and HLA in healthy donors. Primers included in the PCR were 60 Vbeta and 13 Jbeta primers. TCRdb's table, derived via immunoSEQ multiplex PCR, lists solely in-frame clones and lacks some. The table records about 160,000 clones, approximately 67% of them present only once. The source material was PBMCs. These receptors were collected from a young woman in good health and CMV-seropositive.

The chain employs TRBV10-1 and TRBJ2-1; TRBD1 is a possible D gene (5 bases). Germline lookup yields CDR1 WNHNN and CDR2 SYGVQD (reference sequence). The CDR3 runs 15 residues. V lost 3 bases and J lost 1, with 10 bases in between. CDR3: CASSDGQGSYNEQFF. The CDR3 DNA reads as TGCGCCAGCAGTGACGGCCAGGGTTCCTACAATGAGCAGTTCTTC.

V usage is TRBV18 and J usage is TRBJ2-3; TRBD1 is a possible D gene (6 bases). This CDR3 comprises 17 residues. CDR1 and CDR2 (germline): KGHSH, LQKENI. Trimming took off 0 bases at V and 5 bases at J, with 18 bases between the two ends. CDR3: CASSPPGARGAGDTQYF. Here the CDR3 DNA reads TGTGCCAGCTCACCACCGGGGGCGAGAGGGGCCGGAGATACGCAGTATTTT.

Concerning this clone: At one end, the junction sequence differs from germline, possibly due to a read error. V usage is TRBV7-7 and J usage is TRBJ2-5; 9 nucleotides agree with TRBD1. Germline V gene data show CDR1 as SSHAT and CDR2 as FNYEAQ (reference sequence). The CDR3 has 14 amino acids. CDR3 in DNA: TGTGCTAGCAGCCAAGACAGGGGGGTGGAGACCCAGTACTTC. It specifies CASSQDRGVETQYF.